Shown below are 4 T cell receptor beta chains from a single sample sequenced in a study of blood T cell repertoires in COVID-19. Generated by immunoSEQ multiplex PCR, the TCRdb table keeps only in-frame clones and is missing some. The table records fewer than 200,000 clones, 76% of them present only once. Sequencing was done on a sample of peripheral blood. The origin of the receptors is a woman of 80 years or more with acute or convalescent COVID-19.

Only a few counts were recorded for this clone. In nucleotides, the CDR3 is TGTGCCAGCAGCGTAGGCCCGCCGGGTTCGTCGGAGCAGTTCTTC. Translation gives CASSVGPPGSSEQFF. This chain joins TRBV9 and TRBJ2-1; D is unclear. The CDR3 covers 15 residues. V was clipped by 0 bases and J by 10 bases, with 17 bases between them. Germline values: CDR1 SGDLS, CDR2 YYNGEE.

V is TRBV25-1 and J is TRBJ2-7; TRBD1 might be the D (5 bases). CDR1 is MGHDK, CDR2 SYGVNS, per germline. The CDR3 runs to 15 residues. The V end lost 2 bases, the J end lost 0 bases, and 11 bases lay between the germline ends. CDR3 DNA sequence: TGTGCCAGCAGTGAAAAGCAGGGTACCTCCTACGAGCAGTACTTC. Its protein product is CASSEKQGTSYEQYF.

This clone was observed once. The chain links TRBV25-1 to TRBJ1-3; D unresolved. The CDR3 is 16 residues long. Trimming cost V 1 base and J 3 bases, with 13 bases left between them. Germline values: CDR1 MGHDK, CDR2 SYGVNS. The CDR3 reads CASSESYRALGNTIYF. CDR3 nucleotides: TGTGCCAGCAGTGAATCTTACCGAGCTCTTGGAAACACCATATATTTT.

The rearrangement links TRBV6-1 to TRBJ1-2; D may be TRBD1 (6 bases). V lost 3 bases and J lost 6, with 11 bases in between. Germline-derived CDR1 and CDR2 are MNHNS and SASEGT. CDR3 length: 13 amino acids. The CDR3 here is CASSENRVNGYTF. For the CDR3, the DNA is TGTGCCAGCAGTGAGAACAGGGTAAATGGCTACACCTTC.